Listed below are T cell receptor beta chains from one sample, sequenced in a study of T cells in Graves' hyperthyroidism and ophthalmopathy. TCRdb reprocessed the multiplex PCR reads with MiXCR, giving one entry per CDR3 protein. The sample includes some 560,000 distinct CDR3 sequences, 12% to 15% of them seen just once. Sequencing used blood. The receptor set was obtained from a woman aged 40 to 49 with Graves' hyperthyroidism. Each CDR3 is given with its conserved first and last residue. Fields, in order: J gene, V gene, D gene, CDR3 length, clone size, CDR3 protein, CDR3 DNA. D genes are given only for firm matches. The size of a clone is reported for some rows only, either as once, few or many, or as a class for expanded clones.

j_gene: TRBJ2-3
v_gene: TRBV20-1
d_gene: TRBD2
len: 16
abundance: many
CDR3aa: CSATLSTSGTTDTQYF
CDR3nt: TGCAGTGCAACCTTGTCGACTAGCGGGACCACAGATACGCAGTATTTT

j_gene: TRBJ1-4
v_gene: TRBV20-1
d_gene: TRBD1
len: 15
abundance: -
CDR3aa: CSARAPGTGWEKLFF
CDR3nt: TGCAGTGCTAGAGCCCCCGGGACAGGGTGGGAAAAACTGTTTTTT

j_gene: TRBJ2-7
v_gene: TRBV6-1
d_gene: -
len: 14
abundance: many
CDR3aa: CASRSNSRGGEQYF
CDR3nt: TGTGCCAGCAGATCTAACTCCAGGGGCGGGGAGCAGTACTTC

j_gene: TRBJ1-1
v_gene: TRBV4-1
d_gene: -
len: 16
abundance: few
CDR3aa: CASSQEPDSQNTEAFF
CDR3nt: TGCGCCAGCAGCCAAGAGCCTGACAGCCAGAACACTGAAGCTTTCTTT

j_gene: TRBJ1-1
v_gene: TRBV5-4
d_gene: -
len: 15
abundance: once
CDR3aa: CASRGGRGAGTEAFF
CDR3nt: TGTGCCAGCAGAGGGGGAAGGGGCGCGGGGACTGAAGCTTTCTTT

j_gene: TRBJ2-3
v_gene: TRBV10-3
d_gene: TRBD1
len: 15
abundance: many
CDR3aa: CAISESTQGSNTQYF
CDR3nt: TGTGCCATCAGTGAGTCAACACAGGGGTCGAATACGCAGTATTTT

j_gene: TRBJ2-1
v_gene: TRBV7-9
d_gene: TRBD2
len: 13
abundance: -
CDR3aa: CASSWGGGYEQFF
CDR3nt: TGTGCCAGCAGCTGGGGGGGGGGTTATGAGCAGTTCTTC

j_gene: TRBJ2-7
v_gene: TRBV5-8
d_gene: TRBD1
len: 17
abundance: -
CDR3aa: CASSLMSGTGVSYEQYF
CDR3nt: TGTGCCAGCAGCTTGATGTCCGGGACAGGGGTATCCTACGAGCAGTACTTC

j_gene: TRBJ2-7
v_gene: TRBV28
d_gene: TRBD2
len: 15
abundance: many
CDR3aa: CASSLGLAGSYEQYF
CDR3nt: TGTGCCAGCAGTTTAGGTCTAGCGGGATCCTACGAGCAGTACTTC

j_gene: TRBJ2-1
v_gene: TRBV6-1
d_gene: TRBD1
len: 14
abundance: -
CDR3aa: CASSLQGQRDEQFF
CDR3nt: TGTGCCAGCAGTCTCCAGGGACAGAGGGATGAGCAGTTCTTC

j_gene: TRBJ2-3
v_gene: TRBV20-1
d_gene: TRBD2
len: 14
abundance: few
CDR3aa: CSGGGVVGTDTQYF
CDR3nt: TGCAGTGGCGGGGGGGTTGTTGGCACAGATACGCAGTATTTT

j_gene: TRBJ2-5
v_gene: TRBV30
d_gene: -
len: 14
abundance: many
CDR3aa: CAWSVMTYQETQYF
CDR3nt: TGTGCCTGGAGTGTGATGACGTACCAAGAGACCCAGTACTTC

j_gene: TRBJ2-2
v_gene: TRBV12-3/TRBV12-4
d_gene: -
len: 16
abundance: -
CDR3aa: CASSFPAGTGTGELLF
CDR3nt: TGTGCCAGCAGTTTCCCGGCGGGGACGGGCACCGGGGAGCTGCTTTTT

j_gene: TRBJ2-7
v_gene: TRBV20-1
d_gene: TRBD2
len: 17
abundance: many
CDR3aa: CSARAKGRGSGSYEQYF
CDR3nt: TGCAGTGCTAGAGCTAAAGGTAGGGGTAGCGGGAGCTACGAGCAGTACTTC

j_gene: TRBJ1-1
v_gene: TRBV3-1
d_gene: TRBD1
len: 14
abundance: many
CDR3aa: CASTRTGGVAEAFF
CDR3nt: TGTGCCAGCACCAGAACAGGGGGGGTGGCTGAAGCTTTCTTT

j_gene: TRBJ1-2
v_gene: TRBV6-5
d_gene: -
len: 13
abundance: many
CDR3aa: CASSYGAGDGYTF
CDR3nt: TGTGCCAGCAGTTACGGGGCAGGGGATGGCTACACCTTC

j_gene: TRBJ2-7
v_gene: TRBV12-3/TRBV12-4
d_gene: -
len: 17
abundance: few
CDR3aa: CASSLALLLGDSYEQYF
CDR3nt: TGTGCCAGCAGTTTAGCCCTGTTATTGGGGGACTCCTACGAGCAGTACTTC

j_gene: TRBJ2-7
v_gene: TRBV10-2
d_gene: -
len: 15
abundance: many
CDR3aa: CASSESIASTYEQYF
CDR3nt: TGCGCCAGCAGTGAGTCTATAGCATCCACCTACGAGCAGTACTTC

j_gene: TRBJ2-7
v_gene: TRBV6-1
d_gene: TRBD1
len: 16
abundance: -
CDR3aa: CASSERTGRLTYEQYF
CDR3nt: TGTGCCAGCAGTGAGAGGACAGGGCGCCTTACCTACGAGCAGTACTTC

j_gene: TRBJ2-7
v_gene: TRBV3-1
d_gene: -
len: 12
abundance: many
CDR3aa: CASSQKRGEQYF
CDR3nt: TGTGCCAGCAGCCAAAAAAGGGGCGAGCAGTACTTC

j_gene: TRBJ1-1
v_gene: TRBV6-5
d_gene: -
len: 14
abundance: many
CDR3aa: CASSYEGVNTEAFF
CDR3nt: TGTGCCAGCAGTTACGAGGGAGTGAACACTGAAGCTTTCTTT

j_gene: TRBJ1-2
v_gene: TRBV28
d_gene: -
len: 14
abundance: many
CDR3aa: CASNPSWGNYGYTF
CDR3nt: TGTGCCAGCAACCCCTCGTGGGGGAACTATGGCTACACCTTC

j_gene: TRBJ2-5
v_gene: TRBV5-1
d_gene: -
len: 14
abundance: -
CDR3aa: CASSFGLEVETQYF
CDR3nt: TGCGCCAGCAGCTTCGGATTGGAGGTGGAGACCCAGTACTTC